The 22 T cell receptor beta chains below come from one sample, sequenced in a study of vaccination and CD4 T cells after COVID-19. Treatment indicated: roughly 10-day PBMC culture with coronavirus spike peptide pools or control peptides (ViraFEST assay). These receptors have no identified antigens. Cultured CD4+ T cell DNA was sequenced using the Oncomine TCR Beta short-read assay. TCRdb reprocessed the PCR reads with MiXCR, giving one entry per CDR3 protein. Counted here are 15,000 to 20,000 distinct CDR3 sequences, roughly 29% occurring once; the ten biggest clones make up around a sixth. What was sequenced was cultured CD4+ T cells from blood. Receptor source: a human donor with COVID-19.

The chain uses TRBV24-1 and TRBJ2-4, with unresolved D. This CDR3 region has 13 residues. The V and J ends lost 5 bases and 5 bases respectively, with 9 bases between them. In germline, CDR1 is KGHDR, CDR2 SFDVKD. The DNA of the CDR3 is TGTGCCACCAGTGTCGCCGGAGAAAACATTCAGTACTTC. Encoded protein: CATSVAGENIQYF.

In its sample, this clonotype was seen a few times. The V and J genes are TRBV20-1 and TRBJ2-2; D tentatively reads TRBD1 or TRBD2 (5 bases each). Germline-derived CDR1 and CDR2 are DFQATT and SNEGSKA (reference sequence). The ends were cut back, 6 bases at V and 6 bases at J, with 20 bases in the middle. This CDR3 contains 15 residues. Here the CDR3 reads CSASPGRLGAGELFF. In nucleotides, the CDR3 is TGCAGTGCGTCCCCGGGACGCCTCGGGGCCGGGGAGCTGTTTTTT.

A few counts support this clonotype. This chain uses TRBV29-1 with TRBJ1-2; a weak D match, TRBD1 (5 bases). The CDR3 runs 13 residues. V was trimmed by 3 bases and J by 5 bases, leaving 13 bases between them. Germline loops: CDR1 SQVTM, CDR2 ANQGSEA. The CDR3 spells CSVDAGRGYGYTF. The CDR3 DNA follows: TGCAGCGTTGATGCAGGACGGGGGTATGGCTACACCTTC.

V and J are TRBV2 and TRBJ2-3; 9 positions match TRBD2. Germline V CDR1 and CDR2: SNHLY, FYNNEI. The CDR3 is 14 residues long. The V and J ends lost 5 bases and 1 base, in that order; junction bases with no gene match: 1. The CDR3: CASSRLAGTDTQYF. As DNA, the CDR3 is TGTGCCAGCAGTCGACTAGCGGGCACAGATACGCAGTATTTT.

Relative to its sample, this clonotype is large. The rearrangement uses TRBV2 and TRBJ1-2, with D tentatively TRBD1 (6 bases). CDR3 length: 14 residues. The V gene's germline CDR1 is SNHLY and CDR2 FYNNEI. The V and J ends lost 7 bases and 8 bases respectively, with 20 bases between them. The CDR3 coding sequence is TGTGCCAGCACCCGCCCGGTCCCAGGGGACGGCTACACCTTC. Residues: CASTRPVPGDGYTF.

The chain carries TRBV20-1 and TRBJ1-6; D unresolved. The CDR3 sequence is 9 residues long. Between the trimmed V and J ends, which lost 3 bases and 9 bases, there was a span of 0 bases. CDR1 and CDR2 (germline): DFQATT, SNEGSKA (reference sequence). The CDR3 DNA follows: TGCAGTGCTAGTTCACCCCTCCACTTT. Translation gives CSASSPLHF.

The rearrangement joins TRBV11-2 to TRBJ1-5; no clear D. The CDR3 extends over 14 amino acids. Germline CDR1 reads SGHAT; CDR2 reads FQNNGV. V was cut by 5 bases and J by 6 bases, with 14 bases left in between. CDR3 sequence (DNA): TGTGCCAGCAGCCCCTCTCGCGGCGGTCAGCCCCAGCATTTT. This encodes CASSPSRGGQPQHF.

In DNA form, the CDR3 reads TGCAGTGCTAGTGTAACCACGGGGGGAACTATATACGAGCAGTACTTC. Its protein is CSASVTTGGTIYEQYF. The chain uses TRBV20-1 and TRBJ2-7; 7 bases match TRBD2. Trimming cost V 3 bases and J 4 bases; bases outside gene matches: 15. Per the germline V gene, CDR1 is DFQATT and CDR2 is SNEGSKA (reference sequence). This CDR3 contains 16 residues.

The CDR3 here is CSAPRPGITDTQYF. CDR3 DNA sequence: TGCAGTGCCCCACGACCGGGTATCACAGATACGCAGTATTTT. This chain uses TRBV20-1 with TRBJ2-3; no clear D. Looked up from germline, CDR1 is DFQATT and CDR2 is SNEGSKA (reference sequence). The CDR3 runs 14 residues. Trimming pared 6 bases from V and 2 bases from J, leaving 15 bases between.

There are a few counts of this clonotype. The chain couples TRBV10-1 to TRBJ1-5; TRBD1 matches 7 bases. V trimming: 4 bases; J trimming: 5 bases; junction bases outside the gene matches: 2. Germline V gives CDR1 WNHNN, CDR2 SYGVQD (reference sequence). This CDR3 region has 13 residues. The CDR3 DNA sequence: TGCGCCAGCAGTGGCCAGGGGGATCAGCCCCAGCATTTT. As protein: CASSGQGDQPQHF.

This clonotype was seen only a few times. The chain is built from TRBV19 and TRBJ1-3; 8 positions agree with TRBD1. The V segment lost 5 bases and the J segment 0 bases; nucleotides outside the gene matches: 3. Germline V gives CDR1 LNHDA, CDR2 SQIVND (reference sequence). The CDR3 length is 15 residues. The CDR3 DNA sequence: TGTGCCAGTAGTGGACAGGGTAGCTCTGGAAACACCATATATTTT. Its protein product is CASSGQGSSGNTIYF.

The chain joins TRBV19 to TRBJ1-4; D is perhaps TRBD1 (5 bases). The CDR3 covers 14 residues. Germline CDR1 and CDR2: LNHDA and SQIVND (reference sequence). Trimming stripped 9 bases from V and 4 bases from J, with 15 bases between. CDR3 bases: TGTGCCAGCTCCGGGGGACTTAGTAATGAAAAACTGTTTTTT. It translates to CASSGGLSNEKLFF.

The rearrangement links TRBV20-1 to TRBJ2-7; TRBD2 matches at 7 bases. Germline CDR1 and CDR2: DFQATT and SNEGSKA (reference sequence). The CDR3 is 15 residues long. V lost 1 base, J lost 0 bases, and 6 bases stayed unmatched. The CDR3 DNA follows: TGCAGTGCTAGAGTGGGGCGGGGGAGCTCCTACGAGCAGTACTTC. Translation gives CSARVGRGSSYEQYF.

This clonotype was recorded a few times. J is TRBJ1-5 and V is TRBV1. TRBV1 is a pseudogene locus. This CDR3 region has 16 residues. The CDR3 region is CTSRIEGLGSNQPQHF. The CDR3 nucleotides read TGCACCAGCAGGATCGAAGGGCTTGGTAGCAATCAGCCCCAGCATTTT.

This clonotype turned up a few times. V usage is TRBV24-1 and J usage is TRBJ2-6; D possibly corresponds to TRBD1 (5 bases). V was clipped by 5 bases and J by 0 bases, with 13 bases between them. This CDR3 is built from 17 residues. Germline V lookup: CDR1 KGHDR, CDR2 SFDVKD. The CDR3 sequence is CATSAPQGSSGANVLTF. Written as DNA, the CDR3 is TGTGCCACCAGTGCCCCCCAGGGTTCCTCTGGGGCCAACGTCCTGACTTTC.

This clonotype was counted a few times. The genes are TRBV9 and TRBJ2-5, with a possible D match to TRBD1 (6 bases). The CDR3 is 14 residues long. The germline gives CDR1 SGDLS, CDR2 YYNGEE. V lost 0 bases and J 8 bases, leaving 14 bases between the germline ends. The CDR3 DNA follows: TGTGCCAGCAGCGTAGAGGGACAAATAGGAACCCAGTACTTC. It translates to CASSVEGQIGTQYF.

This clonotype was seen a few times. The chain couples TRBV30 to TRBJ1-6, with 7 positions matching TRBD1. The CDR3 length is 14 residues. Trimming at V came to 2 bases and at J to 10 bases, leaving 8 bases not matched to a gene. Germline V gene data show CDR1 as GTSNPN and CDR2 as SVGIG (reference sequence). The CDR3 spells CAWSTKGARSPLHF. CDR3 DNA: TGTGCCTGGAGTACTAAGGGGGCGCGGTCACCCCTCCACTTT. The full variable domain, in which reference TRBV30 and TRBJ1-6 provide the parts outside the CDR3, is SQTIHQWPATLVQPVGSPLSLECTVEGTSNPNLYWYRQAAGRGLQLLFYSVGIGQISSEVPQNLSASRPQDRQFILSSKKLLLSDSGFYLCAWSTKGARSPLHFGNGTRLTVT.

Concerning this clonotype itself: The junction does not match germline at one end; this may be a read error. The genes are TRBV6-2 or TRBV6-3 and TRBJ2-4, with 7 bases lining up with TRBD2. There are 15 residues in the CDR3. Germline V gene lookup returns CDR1 MNHEY and CDR2 SVGEGT. The CDR3 nucleotides read TGTGCCAGCACCCAGGGAGGGATAGCCAAAAACATTCAGTGCTTC. Translated, it gives CASTQGGIAKNIQCF.

The sample holds a few counts of this clonotype. The V gene is TRBV11-2, the J gene TRBJ1-2; D call uncertain. CDR1 is SGHAT and CDR2 is FQNNGV in the germline V gene. Trimming stripped 5 bases from V and 8 bases from J, with 15 bases between. The CDR3 consists of 13 residues. DNA of the CDR3: TGTGCCAGCAGCGCGGACGCCGGACGGGGCTACACCTTC. Residues: CASSADAGRGYTF.

Turning to this clonotype: Without the conserved terminal phenylalanine or tryptophan, this CDR3 likely stems from a read error. CDR3 residues: CSARKQGGETQYS. Here the CDR3 DNA reads TGCAGTGCTAGAAAACAGGGTGGTGAGACCCAGTACTCC. This chain joins TRBV20-1 and TRBJ2-5; D might be TRBD1 (6 bases). Germline V gene sequence: CDR1 DFQATT, CDR2 SNEGSKA (reference sequence). This CDR3 has 13 amino acids. Trimming shortened V by 2 bases and J by 5 bases, and 12 bases separated the two germline ends.

This clonotype came up a few times. The rearrangement uses TRBV6-1 and TRBJ1-2, with no clear D. This CDR3 contains 15 residues. Germline V CDR1 and CDR2: MNHNS, SASEGT. Between the trimmed V and J ends, which lost 5 bases and 13 bases, there was a span of 26 bases. CDR3 bases: TGTGCCAGCAGTCCAACAGACGGCCTCTCGATCCTGGGCACCTTC. This translates into CASSPTDGLSILGTF.

This CDR3 reads CASSTRLGQGTTNEKLFF. CDR3 in DNA: TGTGCCAGTAGTACCCGCCTAGGACAGGGAACAACTAATGAAAAACTGTTTTTT. The chain carries TRBV19 and TRBJ1-4; TRBD1 aligns across 8 bases. Per germline, CDR1 LNHDA and CDR2 SQIVND (reference sequence). CDR3 length: 18 amino acids. V shed 4 bases, J shed 0 bases, and the junction held 10 bases outside the gene matches.